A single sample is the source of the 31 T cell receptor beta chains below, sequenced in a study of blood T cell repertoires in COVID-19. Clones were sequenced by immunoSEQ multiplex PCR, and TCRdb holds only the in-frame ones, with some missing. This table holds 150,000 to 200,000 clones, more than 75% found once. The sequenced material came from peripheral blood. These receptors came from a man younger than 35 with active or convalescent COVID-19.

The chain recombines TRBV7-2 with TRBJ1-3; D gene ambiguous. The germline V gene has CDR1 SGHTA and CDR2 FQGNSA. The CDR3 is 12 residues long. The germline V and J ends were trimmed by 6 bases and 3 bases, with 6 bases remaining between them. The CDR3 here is CASSLSGNTIYF. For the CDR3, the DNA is TGTGCCAGCAGTTTGAGTGGAAACACCATATATTTT.

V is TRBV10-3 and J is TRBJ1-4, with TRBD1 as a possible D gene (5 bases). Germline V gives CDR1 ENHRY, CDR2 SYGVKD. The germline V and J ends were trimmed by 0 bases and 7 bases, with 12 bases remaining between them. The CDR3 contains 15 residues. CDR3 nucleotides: TGTGCCATCAGTGAGTCAGGGGCTATGGGTGAAAAACTGTTTTTT. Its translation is CAISESGAMGEKLFF.

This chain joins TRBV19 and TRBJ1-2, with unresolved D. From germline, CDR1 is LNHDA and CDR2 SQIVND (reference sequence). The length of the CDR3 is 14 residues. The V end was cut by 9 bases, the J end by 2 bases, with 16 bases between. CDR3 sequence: CASIHPGRNYGYTF. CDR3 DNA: TGTGCCAGCATCCATCCCGGGAGGAACTATGGCTACACCTTC.

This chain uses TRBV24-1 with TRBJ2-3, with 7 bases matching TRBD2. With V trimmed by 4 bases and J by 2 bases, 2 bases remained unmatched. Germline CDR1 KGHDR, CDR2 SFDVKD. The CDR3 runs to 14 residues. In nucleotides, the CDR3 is TGTGCCACCAGTGAAAGCGGGAACACAGATACGCAGTATTTT. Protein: CATSESGNTDTQYF.

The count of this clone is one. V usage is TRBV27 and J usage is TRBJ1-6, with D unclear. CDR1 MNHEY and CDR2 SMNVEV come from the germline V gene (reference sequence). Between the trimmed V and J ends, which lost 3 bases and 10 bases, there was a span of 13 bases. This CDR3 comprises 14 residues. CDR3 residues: CASSLRAAHSPLHF. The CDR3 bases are TGTGCCAGCAGTTTGCGAGCGGCACACTCACCCCTCCACTTT.

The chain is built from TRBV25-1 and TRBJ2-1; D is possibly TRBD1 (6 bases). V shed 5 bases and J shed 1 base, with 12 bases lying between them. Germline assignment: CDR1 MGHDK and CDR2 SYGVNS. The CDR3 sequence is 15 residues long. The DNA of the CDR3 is TGTGCCAGCAGTTACAGGGTTGGTTCCTACAATGAGCAGTTCTTC. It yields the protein CASSYRVGSYNEQFF.

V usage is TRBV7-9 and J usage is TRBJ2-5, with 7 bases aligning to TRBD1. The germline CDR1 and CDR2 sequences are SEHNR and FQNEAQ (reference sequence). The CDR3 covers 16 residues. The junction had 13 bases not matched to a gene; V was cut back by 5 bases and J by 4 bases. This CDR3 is CASSPTGSLGGETQYF. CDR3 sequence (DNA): TGTGCCAGCAGCCCGACAGGGAGTTTAGGGGGAGAGACCCAGTACTTC.

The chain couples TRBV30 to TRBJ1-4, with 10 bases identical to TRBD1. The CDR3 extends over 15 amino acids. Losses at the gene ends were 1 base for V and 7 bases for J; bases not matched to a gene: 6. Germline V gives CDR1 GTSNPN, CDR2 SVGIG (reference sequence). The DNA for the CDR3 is TGTGCCTGGAGTGAACCGGGACAGGGGTGTGAAAAACTGTTTTTT. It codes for CAWSEPGQGCEKLFF.

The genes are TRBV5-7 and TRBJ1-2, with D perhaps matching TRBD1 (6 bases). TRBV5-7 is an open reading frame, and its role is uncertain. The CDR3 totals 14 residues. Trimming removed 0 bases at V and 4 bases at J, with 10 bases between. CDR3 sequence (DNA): TGTGCCAGCAGCTTGGACAACAGGGTCTATGGCTACACCTTC. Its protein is CASSLDNRVYGYTF.

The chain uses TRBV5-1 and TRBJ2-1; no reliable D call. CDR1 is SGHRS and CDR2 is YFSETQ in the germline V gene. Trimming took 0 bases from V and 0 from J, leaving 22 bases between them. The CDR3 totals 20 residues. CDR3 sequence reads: CASSLAFFTPSFNSYNEQFF. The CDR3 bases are TGCGCCAGCAGCTTGGCCTTCTTTACACCCAGTTTTAACTCCTACAATGAGCAGTTCTTC. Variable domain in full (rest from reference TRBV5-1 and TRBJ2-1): KAGVTQTPRYLIKTRGQQVTLSCSPISGHRSVSWYQQTPGQGLQFLFEYFSETQRNKGNFPGRFSGRQFSNSRSEMNVSTLELGDSALYLCASSLAFFTPSFNSYNEQFFGPGTRLTVL.

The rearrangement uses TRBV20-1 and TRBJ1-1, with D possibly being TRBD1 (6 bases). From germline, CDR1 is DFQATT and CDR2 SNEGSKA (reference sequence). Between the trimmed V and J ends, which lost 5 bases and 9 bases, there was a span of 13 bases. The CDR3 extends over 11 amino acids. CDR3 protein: CSAGGDAKAFF. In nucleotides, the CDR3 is TGCAGTGCTGGGGGCGATGCTAAAGCTTTCTTT.

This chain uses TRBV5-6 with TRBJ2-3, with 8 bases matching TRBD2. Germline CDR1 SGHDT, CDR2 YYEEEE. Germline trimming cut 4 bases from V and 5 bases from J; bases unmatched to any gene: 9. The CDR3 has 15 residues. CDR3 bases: TGTGCCAGCAGCCCGTATCCGACTAGCGTAGATACGCAGTATTTT. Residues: CASSPYPTSVDTQYF.

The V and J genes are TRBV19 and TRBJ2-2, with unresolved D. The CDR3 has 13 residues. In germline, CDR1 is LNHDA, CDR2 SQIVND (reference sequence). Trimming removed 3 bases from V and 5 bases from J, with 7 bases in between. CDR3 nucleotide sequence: TGTGCCAGTAGTATGACTGTAACCGGGGAGCTGTTTTTT. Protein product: CASSMTVTGELFF.

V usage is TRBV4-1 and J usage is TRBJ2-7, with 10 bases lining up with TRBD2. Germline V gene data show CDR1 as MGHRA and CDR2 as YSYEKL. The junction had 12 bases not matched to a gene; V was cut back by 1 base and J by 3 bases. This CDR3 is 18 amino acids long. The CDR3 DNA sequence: TGCGCCAGCAGCCAAGTTCCGGCTAGCGGGAGTTTCATCTACGAGCAGTACTTC. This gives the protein CASSQVPASGSFIYEQYF.

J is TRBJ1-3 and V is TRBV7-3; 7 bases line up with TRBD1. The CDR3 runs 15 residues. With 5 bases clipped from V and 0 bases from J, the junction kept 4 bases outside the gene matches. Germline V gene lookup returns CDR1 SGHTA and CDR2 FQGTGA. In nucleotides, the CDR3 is TGTGCCAGCAGCCCGACAGGGACCTCTGGAAACACCATATATTTT. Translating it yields CASSPTGTSGNTIYF. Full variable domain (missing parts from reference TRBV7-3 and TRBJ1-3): GAGVSQTPSNKVTEKGKYVELRCDPISGHTALYWYRQSLGQGPEFLIYFQGTGAADDSGLPNDRFFAVRPEGSVSTLKIQRTERGDSAVYLCASSPTGTSGNTIYFGEGSWLTVV.

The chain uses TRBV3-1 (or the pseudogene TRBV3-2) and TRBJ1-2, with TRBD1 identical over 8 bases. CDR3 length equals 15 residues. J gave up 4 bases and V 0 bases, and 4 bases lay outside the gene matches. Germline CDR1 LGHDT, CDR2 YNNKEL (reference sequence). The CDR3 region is CASSQEWTGTYGYTF. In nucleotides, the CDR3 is TGTGCCAGCAGCCAAGAATGGACAGGGACCTATGGCTACACCTTC.

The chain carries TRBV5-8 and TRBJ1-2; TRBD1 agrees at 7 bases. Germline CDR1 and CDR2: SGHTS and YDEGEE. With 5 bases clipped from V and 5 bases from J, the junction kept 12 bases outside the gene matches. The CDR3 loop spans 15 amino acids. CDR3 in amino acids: CASRLTGRNNYGYTF. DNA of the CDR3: TGTGCCAGCAGGTTGACAGGGCGCAACAATTATGGCTACACCTTC.

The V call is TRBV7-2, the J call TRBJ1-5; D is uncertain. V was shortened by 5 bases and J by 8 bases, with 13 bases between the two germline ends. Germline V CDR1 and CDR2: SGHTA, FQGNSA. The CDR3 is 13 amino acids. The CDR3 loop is CASSLERGEPQHF. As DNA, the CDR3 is TGTGCCAGCAGCCTGGAGCGGGGAGAGCCCCAGCATTTT.

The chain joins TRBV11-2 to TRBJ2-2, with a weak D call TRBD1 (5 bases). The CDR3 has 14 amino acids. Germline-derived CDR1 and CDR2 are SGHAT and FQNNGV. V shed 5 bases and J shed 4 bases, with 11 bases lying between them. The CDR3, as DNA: TGTGCCAGCAGCCCCAGACAGCCCACCGGGGAGCTGTTTTTT. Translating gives CASSPRQPTGELFF.

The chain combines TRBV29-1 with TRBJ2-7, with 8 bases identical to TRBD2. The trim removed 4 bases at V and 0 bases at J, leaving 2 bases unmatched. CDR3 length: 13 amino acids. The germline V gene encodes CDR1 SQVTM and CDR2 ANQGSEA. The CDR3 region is CSVAGGISYEQYF. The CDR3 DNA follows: TGCAGCGTTGCGGGAGGGATCTCCTACGAGCAGTACTTC.

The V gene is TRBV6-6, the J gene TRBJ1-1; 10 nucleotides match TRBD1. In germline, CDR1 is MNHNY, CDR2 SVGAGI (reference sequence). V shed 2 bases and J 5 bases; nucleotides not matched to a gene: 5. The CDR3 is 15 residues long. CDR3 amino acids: CASSYTGQGGTEAFF. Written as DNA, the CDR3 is TGTGCCAGCAGTTACACAGGACAGGGGGGGACTGAAGCTTTCTTT.

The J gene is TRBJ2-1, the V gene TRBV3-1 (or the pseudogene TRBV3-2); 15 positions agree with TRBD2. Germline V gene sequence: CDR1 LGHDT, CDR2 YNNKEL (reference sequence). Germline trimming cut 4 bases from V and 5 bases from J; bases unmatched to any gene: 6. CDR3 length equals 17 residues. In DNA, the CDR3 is TGTGCCAGCAGCCCGGGGACTAGCGGGGGGTTAGACAATGAGCAGTTCTTC. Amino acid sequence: CASSPGTSGGLDNEQFF.

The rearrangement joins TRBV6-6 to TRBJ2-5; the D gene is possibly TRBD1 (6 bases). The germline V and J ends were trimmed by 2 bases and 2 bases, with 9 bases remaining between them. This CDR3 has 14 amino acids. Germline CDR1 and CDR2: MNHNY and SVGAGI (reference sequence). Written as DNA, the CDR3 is TGTGCCAGCAGTTACGGGGGCCAGCAAGAGACCCAGTACTTC. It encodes CASSYGGQQETQYF.

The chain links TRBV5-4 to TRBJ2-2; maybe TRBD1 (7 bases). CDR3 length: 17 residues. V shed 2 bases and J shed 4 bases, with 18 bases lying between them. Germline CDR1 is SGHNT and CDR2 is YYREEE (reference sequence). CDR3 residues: CASSFYTGTAGTGELFF. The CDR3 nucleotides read TGTGCCAGCAGCTTTTACACTGGGACAGCGGGCACCGGGGAGCTGTTTTTT.

As DNA, the CDR3 is TGTGCCAGCAGTTTTGACATGGGGGAGGCTAATGAAAAACTGTTTTTT. Its translation: CASSFDMGEANEKLFF. The chain links TRBV28 to TRBJ1-4, with D maybe TRBD1 (5 bases). The CDR3 consists of 16 residues. Trimming shortened V by 3 bases and J by 3 bases, and 14 bases separated the two germline ends. Germline-derived CDR1 and CDR2 are MDHEN and SYDVKM.

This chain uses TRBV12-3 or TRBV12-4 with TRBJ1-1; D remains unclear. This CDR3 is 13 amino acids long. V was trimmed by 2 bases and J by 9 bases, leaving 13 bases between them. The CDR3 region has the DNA TGTGCCAGCAGTTTAAGGGCGGAGGATAAAGCTTTCTTT. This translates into CASSLRAEDKAFF.

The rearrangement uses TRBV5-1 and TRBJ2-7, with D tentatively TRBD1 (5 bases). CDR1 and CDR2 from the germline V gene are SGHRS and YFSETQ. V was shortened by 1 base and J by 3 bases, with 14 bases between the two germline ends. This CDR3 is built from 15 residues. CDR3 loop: CASSLIAGPFYEQYF. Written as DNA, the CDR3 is TGCGCCAGCAGCTTGATTGCAGGGCCATTCTACGAGCAGTACTTC.

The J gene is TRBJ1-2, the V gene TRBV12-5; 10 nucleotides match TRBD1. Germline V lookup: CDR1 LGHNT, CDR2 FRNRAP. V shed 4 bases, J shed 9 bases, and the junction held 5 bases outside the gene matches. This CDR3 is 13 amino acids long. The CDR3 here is CASGSTGGSRYTF. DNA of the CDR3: TGTGCTAGTGGTTCGACAGGGGGCAGTCGCTACACCTTC.

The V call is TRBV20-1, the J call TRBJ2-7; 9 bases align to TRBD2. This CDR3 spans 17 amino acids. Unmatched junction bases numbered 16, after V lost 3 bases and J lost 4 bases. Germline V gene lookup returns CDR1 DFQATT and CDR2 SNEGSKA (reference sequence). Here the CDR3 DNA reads TGCAGTGCTAGTTCAGCCCGCGGGGGGGCGGGCGTATACGAGCAGTACGTC. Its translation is CSASSARGGAGVYEQYV.

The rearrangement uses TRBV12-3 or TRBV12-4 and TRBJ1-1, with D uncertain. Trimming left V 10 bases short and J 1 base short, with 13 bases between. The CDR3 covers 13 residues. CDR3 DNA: TGTGCCACCGGGAGTTCGACGAACACTGAAGCTTTCTTT. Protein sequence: CATGSSTNTEAFF.

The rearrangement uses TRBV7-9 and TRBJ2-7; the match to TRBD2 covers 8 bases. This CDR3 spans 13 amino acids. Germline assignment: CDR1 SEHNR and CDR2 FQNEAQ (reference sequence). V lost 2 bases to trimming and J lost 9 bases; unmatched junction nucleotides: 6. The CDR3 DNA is TGTGCCAGCAGCTTAATGGCGAGCGGGAGGCAGTACTTC. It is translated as CASSLMASGRQYF.